This section outlines one T cell receptor beta chain sequence together with its context. Standard classification criteria confirmed type 1 or type 2 diabetes in all patients. Germline trimming cut 5 bases from V and 0 bases from J; bases unmatched to any gene: 6. The CDR3 covers 15 residues. Germline CDR1 reads LGHNA; CDR2 reads YSLEER. The PCR template was genomic DNA. Multiplex PCR with 30 forward and 13 reverse primers amplified the TCR beta CDR3. One entry per CDR3 protein results from TCRdb running MiXCR on the multiplex PCR reads. Of about 270,000 distinct CDR3 sequences in the sample, 45% to 60% were seen once. This sample is drawn from a study of type 1 and type 2 diabetes patients. Study in general: Donors were type 1 diabetes, type 2 diabetes, or nondiabetic controls. From PBMCs, CD4+ and CD8+ T cells were isolated by magnetic microbeads. A total of around 19,000,000 paired-end reads came from the whole study.

Sequenced sample: peripheral blood mononuclear cells (PBMCs). This clonotype was sampled from a man younger than 30 with type 2 diabetes. The J gene is TRBJ2-7, the V gene TRBV4-3; 8 bases line up with TRBD1. The CDR3 sequence is CASSTGQGVSYEQYF. The CDR3 DNA reads TGCGCCAGCAGCACCGGACAGGGTGTCTCCTACGAGCAGTACTTC.